Below, 30 T cell receptor beta chains from the same sample are listed, as sequenced in a study of blood T cell repertoires in COVID-19. The table came from immunoSEQ multiplex PCR; TCRdb's copy has only in-frame clones and leaves some out. Among over 250,000 clones listed, about 70% were seen once. Specimen: peripheral blood. Source of these receptors: an elderly woman with acute or convalescent COVID-19.

The V call is TRBV11-2, the J call TRBJ2-1; TRBD2 agrees at 9 bases. The CDR3 length is 16 residues. The V gene's germline CDR1 is SGHAT and CDR2 FQNNGV. V was pared by 4 bases and J by 10 bases, with 14 bases of the junction left unmatched. CDR3 nucleotides: TGTGCCAGCAGCTCGCGGGGGTCTAGCGGGGCGGGGGAGCAGTTCTTC. Residues: CASSSRGSSGAGEQFF. The variable domain in full, completed from reference TRBV11-2 and TRBJ2-1, reads EAGVAQSPRYKIIEKRQSVAFWCNPISGHATLYWYQQILGQGPKLLIQFQNNGVVDDSQLPKDRFSAERLKGVDSTLKIQPAKLEDSAVYLCASSSRGSSGAGEQFFGPGTRLTVL.

The chain is built from TRBV3-1 (or the pseudogene TRBV3-2) and TRBJ1-6, with a weak D call TRBD1 (5 bases). Germline-derived CDR1 and CDR2 are LGHDT and YNNKEL (reference sequence). V lost 7 bases to trimming and J lost 5 bases, with 15 bases between them. This CDR3 has 15 amino acids. CDR3 in amino acids: CASTIRQPNNSPLHF. CDR3 bases: TGTGCCAGCACCATTAGACAGCCTAATAATTCACCCCTCCACTTT.

This rearrangement joins TRBV27 to TRBJ1-6; the match to TRBD1 covers 10 bases. The CDR3 extends over 16 amino acids. The junction had 7 bases not matched to a gene; V was cut back by 4 bases and J by 7 bases. Germline V gives CDR1 MNHEY, CDR2 SMNVEV (reference sequence). CDR3 DNA sequence: TGTGCCAGCAGTTCCCCGGGACAGGGGCAAAATTCACCCCTCCACTTT. It codes for CASSSPGQGQNSPLHF.

The count of this clone is one. The V gene is TRBV4-3, the J gene TRBJ2-7; 9 positions match TRBD1. The CDR3 has 18 amino acids. CDR1 and CDR2 (germline): LGHNA, YSLEER. The junction had 13 bases not matched to a gene; V was cut back by 0 bases and J by 4 bases. The CDR3 here is CASSQERGTGTGFYEQYF. The CDR3 region has the DNA TGCGCCAGCAGCCAAGAGAGGGGGACGGGGACAGGGTTTTACGAGCAGTACTTC.

The rearrangement joins TRBV18 to TRBJ1-2; 7 bases are shared with TRBD1. After removal of 2 bases from V and 2 bases from J, the junction contained 8 bases not matched to a gene. Germline loops: CDR1 KGHSH, CDR2 LQKENI. This CDR3 is 16 amino acids long. Written as DNA, the CDR3 is TGTGCCAGCTCACCAGTTCTGGGACAGACGAACTATGGCTACACCTTC. This codes for CASSPVLGQTNYGYTF.

The chain combines TRBV3-1 (or the pseudogene TRBV3-2) with TRBJ2-5, with 8 bases matching TRBD1. The germline CDR1 and CDR2 sequences are LGHDT and YNNKEL (reference sequence). Trimming cost V 0 bases and J 6 bases; bases outside gene matches: 9. The CDR3 loop spans 16 amino acids. In DNA form, the CDR3 reads TGTGCCAGCAGCCAAGATCGGCAGGGGGCGGGAAAGACCCAGTACTTC. Protein product: CASSQDRQGAGKTQYF.

The chain couples TRBV19 to TRBJ1-2; a weak D match, TRBD1 (5 bases). The germline CDR1 and CDR2 sequences are LNHDA and SQIVND (reference sequence). V was pared by 1 base and J by 2 bases, with 11 bases between. The CDR3 sequence is 15 residues long. DNA of the CDR3: TGTGCCAGTAGTATAGTAGCAGGGCGCAACTATGGCTACACCTTC. Residues: CASSIVAGRNYGYTF.

The chain employs TRBV5-1 and TRBJ1-2; tentatively, D is TRBD1 (5 bases). V lost 0 bases to trimming and J lost 4 bases, with 10 bases between them. The CDR3 runs to 14 residues. Looked up from germline, CDR1 is SGHRS and CDR2 is YFSETQ. The CDR3 bases are TGCGCCAGCAGCTTGGAGGGGCAACGCTATGGCTACACCTTC. Its translation: CASSLEGQRYGYTF.

On this clone itself: A junction boundary mismatches the germline segment, possibly from a read error. The V call is TRBV7-9, the J call TRBJ2-7; TRBD1 matches 9 bases. There are 12 residues in the CDR3. Germline values: CDR1 SEHNR, CDR2 FQNEAQ (reference sequence). CDR3 in amino acids: CASSLGSDRGFF. CDR3 DNA sequence: TGTGCCAGCAGTTTGGGATCCGACAGGGGGTTCTTC.

The chain carries TRBV25-1 and TRBJ1-4; D is unclear. Trimming took off 3 bases at V and 4 bases at J, with 9 bases between the two ends. This CDR3 has 14 residues. Germline assignment: CDR1 MGHDK and CDR2 SYGVNS. The CDR3 loop is CASSEAASNEKLFF. As DNA, the CDR3 is TGTGCCAGCAGTGAGGCTGCCAGTAATGAAAAACTGTTTTTT.

The V call is TRBV6-7, the J call TRBJ2-3; 12 positions match TRBD2. TRBV6-7 qualifies as an ORF whose function is uncertain. The CDR3 consists of 19 residues. Trimming removed 2 bases from V and 2 bases from J; junction bases left unmatched: 11. Here the CDR3 reads CASSYARLAGGPDTDTQYF. CDR3 coding DNA: TGTGCCAGCAGTTACGCGAGGCTAGCGGGGGGGCCGGACACAGATACGCAGTATTTT.

The chain recombines TRBV18 with TRBJ1-1; TRBD1 agrees at 8 bases. The V and J ends lost 1 base and 10 bases, in that order; junction bases with no gene match: 8. This CDR3 has 14 amino acids. The V gene's germline CDR1 is KGHSH and CDR2 LQKENI. Here the CDR3 DNA reads TGTGCCAGCTCACCACTAGCGACAGGGGAAAGAGCTTTCTTT. Amino acids: CASSPLATGERAFF.

V usage is TRBV5-1 and J usage is TRBJ2-7, with TRBD1 identical over 7 bases. This CDR3 contains 14 residues. The J segment lost 7 bases and the V segment lost 4 bases, leaving 11 bases of the junction unmatched. Looked up from germline, CDR1 is SGHRS and CDR2 is YFSETQ. CDR3: CASSGQGTRGEQYF. Here the CDR3 DNA reads TGCGCCAGCAGCGGGCAGGGGACCAGGGGGGAGCAGTACTTC. Based on the CDR3 plus reference TRBV5-1 and TRBJ2-7, the full variable domain is KAGVTQTPRYLIKTRGQQVTLSCSPISGHRSVSWYQQTPGQGLQFLFEYFSETQRNKGNFPGRFSGRQFSNSRSEMNVSTLELGDSALYLCASSGQGTRGEQYFGPGTRLTVT.

This sequence joins TRBV11-1 and TRBJ2-6; a possible D gene is TRBD1 (6 bases). The CDR3 contains 16 residues. Germline V gene sequence: CDR1 SGHAT, CDR2 FQDESV (reference sequence). V was trimmed by 3 bases and J by 2 bases, leaving 11 bases between them. Written as DNA, the CDR3 is TGTGCCAGCAGCTTCACAGGGTCCACTGGGGCCAACGTCCTGACTTTC. This encodes CASSFTGSTGANVLTF.

The chain has TRBV12-3 or TRBV12-4 and TRBJ1-2; no definite D call. Trimming took off 2 bases at V and 8 bases at J, with 12 bases between the two ends. This CDR3 is built from 13 residues. As DNA, the CDR3 is TGTGCCAGCAGTTTATTTCCAGTTACGGGCTACACCTTC. It translates to CASSLFPVTGYTF.

In this sample, this clone turned up a few times. V is TRBV6-6 and J is TRBJ1-2, with 11 nucleotides matching TRBD1. The trim removed 5 bases at V and 5 bases at J, leaving 13 bases unmatched. There are 17 residues in the CDR3. Germline V CDR1 and CDR2: MNHNY, SVGAGI (reference sequence). The DNA of the CDR3 is TGTGCCAGCAGTCGCCTAAGGACAGGGGGCGCCGGGTATGGCTACACCTTC. As protein: CASSRLRTGGAGYGYTF.

The rearrangement joins TRBV9 to TRBJ1-3; no definite D call. The CDR3 is 16 amino acids. Germline-derived CDR1 and CDR2 are SGDLS and YYNGEE. V dropped 2 bases and J dropped 0 bases, with 12 bases sitting between them. The CDR3 is CASSVQNTFSGNTIYF. CDR3 DNA: TGTGCCAGCAGCGTCCAGAACACCTTCTCTGGAAACACCATATATTTT.

CDR3 sequence (DNA): TGTGCCTGGAGGGTACAGTTGAACACTGAAGCTTTCTTT. Its protein product is CAWRVQLNTEAFF. The chain employs TRBV30 and TRBJ1-1; D uncertain. V shed 3 bases and J shed 0 bases, with 8 bases lying between them. This CDR3 region has 13 residues. Germline assignment: CDR1 GTSNPN and CDR2 SVGIG (reference sequence).

The V call is TRBV18, the J call TRBJ2-3, with 8 bases fitting TRBD1. Germline V gene sequence: CDR1 KGHSH, CDR2 LQKENI. This CDR3 spans 15 amino acids. V was clipped by 3 bases and J by 3 bases; unmatched bases: 5. CDR3 amino acids: CASSPGQGMTDTQYF. The DNA of the CDR3 is TGTGCCAGCTCACCTGGACAGGGTATGACAGATACGCAGTATTTT. The variable domain in full, completed from reference TRBV18 and TRBJ2-3, reads NAGVMQNPRHLVRRRGQEARLRCSPMKGHSHVYWYRQLPEEGLKFMVYLQKENIIDESGMPKERFSAEFPKEGPSILRIQQVVRGDSAAYFCASSPGQGMTDTQYFGPGTRLTVL.

The chain couples TRBV6-4 to TRBJ1-1, with D hard to call. The CDR3 extends over 13 amino acids. CDR1 and CDR2 from the germline V gene are MRHNA and SNTAGT. The V gene lost 4 bases and the J gene lost 10 bases, with 16 bases spanning the gap. The CDR3 loop is CASSGGPGSRAFF. The DNA of the CDR3 is TGTGCCAGCAGTGGAGGTCCGGGTTCCCGAGCTTTCTTT.

J is TRBJ2-4 and V is TRBV30; tentatively, D is TRBD2 (5 bases). This CDR3 has 14 amino acids. Trimming pared 2 bases from V and 7 bases from J, leaving 15 bases between. The germline CDR1 and CDR2 sequences are GTSNPN and SVGIG (reference sequence). The CDR3 DNA follows: TGTGCCTGGAGTAGAACAGAGGGAAGCAACATTCAGTACTTC. The encoded protein is CAWSRTEGSNIQYF.

The chain joins TRBV25-1 to TRBJ2-5; weak D call: TRBD2 (5 bases). Trimming removed 1 base at V and 2 bases at J, with 8 bases between. Germline V gives CDR1 MGHDK, CDR2 SYGVNS. This CDR3 is 14 amino acids long. This chain's CDR3 is CASSESSRQETQYF. The CDR3, as DNA: TGTGCCAGCAGTGAATCTAGCAGACAAGAGACCCAGTACTTC.

The V and J genes are TRBV5-1 and TRBJ2-7; 8 bases match TRBD2. The CDR3 runs to 14 residues. Germline V CDR1 and CDR2: SGHRS, YFSETQ. V shed 0 bases and J 3 bases; nucleotides not matched to a gene: 2. CDR3 DNA: TGCGCCAGCAGCTTGGTTGGGACTAGCTACGAGCAGTACTTC. The encoded protein is CASSLVGTSYEQYF.

The genes are TRBV7-8 and TRBJ2-5; a possible D gene is TRBD2 (6 bases). This CDR3 spans 17 amino acids. The ends were cut back, 0 bases at V and 3 bases at J, with 17 bases in the middle. The germline V gene has CDR1 SGHVS and CDR2 FQNEAQ. The CDR3 region has the DNA TGTGCCAGCAGCTTAGCAATGTCGCGGGGTAACAAAGAGACCCAGTACTTC. This gives the protein CASSLAMSRGNKETQYF.

Regarding this clone: This CDR3 is also generated by other DNA sequences in the sample. The chain is built from TRBV27 and TRBJ1-1; D is undetermined. The CDR3 extends over 14 amino acids. The V gene's germline CDR1 is MNHEY and CDR2 SMNVEV (reference sequence). Trimming pared 2 bases from V and 2 bases from J, leaving 9 bases between. For the CDR3, the DNA is TGTGCCAGCAGTTTAAGAGGGTTAAACACTGAAGCTTTCTTT. Its translation is CASSLRGLNTEAFF.

This clone came up a few times. The chain recombines TRBV15 with TRBJ2-5; TRBD1 agrees at 10 bases. Germline assignment: CDR1 LNHNV and CDR2 YYDKDF (reference sequence). V lost 3 bases to trimming and J lost 2 bases; unmatched junction nucleotides: 9. The CDR3 has 17 amino acids. The CDR3 DNA is TGTGCCACCAGCAGCCCCCTTCCGGGACAGGGGCAAGAGACCCAGTACTTC. Its translation is CATSSPLPGQGQETQYF.

The chain links TRBV19 to TRBJ2-1; 8 nucleotides align to TRBD2. This CDR3 is built from 16 residues. CDR1 LNHDA and CDR2 SQIVND come from the germline V gene (reference sequence). V lost 5 bases and J lost 9; bases outside the gene matches: 15. As DNA, the CDR3 is TGTGCCAGTAGTCCCAGAGCCCTCTTAGCGGGGTCTGAGCAGTTCTTC. Translation gives CASSPRALLAGSEQFF.

The chain employs TRBV19 and TRBJ2-3; 7 positions match TRBD2. The germline V gene encodes CDR1 LNHDA and CDR2 SQIVND (reference sequence). Unmatched junction bases numbered 10, after V lost 6 bases and J lost 4 bases. The CDR3 runs 15 residues. The CDR3, as DNA: TGTGCCAGTAGCCCCAATAGAGGGAGGGCAGATACGCAGTATTTT. Its protein product is CASSPNRGRADTQYF. Full variable domain (outside the CDR3, taken from reference TRBV19 and TRBJ2-3): DGGITQSPKYLFRKEGQNVTLSCEQNLNHDAMYWYRQDPGQGLRLIYYSQIVNDFQKGDIAEGYSVSREKKESFPLTVTSAQKNPTAFYLCASSPNRGRADTQYFGPGTRLTVL.

The chain is built from TRBV11-3 and TRBJ2-6; TRBD1 matches 7 bases. This CDR3 is 16 amino acids long. The V and J ends lost 1 base and 4 bases, in that order; junction bases with no gene match: 4. From germline, CDR1 is SGHNT and CDR2 YENEEA. The CDR3 nucleotides read TGTGCCAGCAGCTTAGCCACAGGGGCCGGGGCCAACGTCCTGACTTTC. This encodes CASSLATGAGANVLTF. The full variable domain, rest sourced from reference TRBV11-3 and TRBJ2-6, is EAGVVQSPRYKIIEKKQPVAFWCNPISGHNTLYWYLQNLGQGPELLIRYENEEAVDDSQLPKDRFSAERLKGVDSTLKIQPAELGDSAVYLCASSLATGAGANVLTFGAGSRLTVL.

V is TRBV24-1 and J is TRBJ1-1; D might be TRBD1 (6 bases). V lost 2 bases and J 0 bases, leaving 27 bases between the germline ends. The CDR3 has 21 amino acids. The germline gives CDR1 KGHDR, CDR2 SFDVKD. CDR3: CATSDSYLDSPLRCLNTEAFF. The CDR3 DNA is TGTGCCACCAGTGATTCTTACCTGGACAGCCCCTTGCGATGCTTGAACACTGAAGCTTTCTTT.